This T cell receptor beta chain is drawn from a study of blood T cell repertoires in COVID-19. Clones were read by immunoSEQ multiplex PCR, and TCRdb kept only the in-frame ones, dropping some. The sample records approximately 360,000 clones, around 90% being singletons. Sequenced input: peripheral blood. This TCR was sampled from a man aged 18 to 29 with active or convalescent COVID-19.

The CDR3 loop is CASSSGQNNSPLHF. CDR3 nucleotide sequence: TGTGCCAGTAGCTCGGGACAGAATAATTCACCCCTCCACTTT. The V and J genes are TRBV19 and TRBJ1-6, with 7 bases that match TRBD1. This CDR3 is built from 14 residues. From germline, CDR1 is LNHDA and CDR2 SQIVND (reference sequence). J gave up 5 bases and V 6 bases, and 4 bases lay outside the gene matches.